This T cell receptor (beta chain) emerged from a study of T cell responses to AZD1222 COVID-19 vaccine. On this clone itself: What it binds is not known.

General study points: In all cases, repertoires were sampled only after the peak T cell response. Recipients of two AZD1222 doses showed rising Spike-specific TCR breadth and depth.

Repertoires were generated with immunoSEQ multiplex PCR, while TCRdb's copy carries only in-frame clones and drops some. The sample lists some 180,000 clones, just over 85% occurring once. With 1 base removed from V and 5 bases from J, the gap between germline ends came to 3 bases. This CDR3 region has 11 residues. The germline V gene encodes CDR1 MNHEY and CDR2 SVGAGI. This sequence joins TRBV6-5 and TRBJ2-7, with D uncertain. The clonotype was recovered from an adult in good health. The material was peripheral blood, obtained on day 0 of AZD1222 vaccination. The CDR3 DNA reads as TGTGCCAGCAGTTACTACCACGAGCAGTACTTC. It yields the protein CASSYYHEQYF.